This T cell receptor beta chain came from a study of CD8 T cells in Susac syndrome. In blood CD8+ and CD4+ T cells, TCR beta underwent sequencing. The multiple sclerosis controls were treatment-naive patients with relapsing-remitting disease that was stable or active. While CD8+ and CD4+ T cells were isolated negatively, TEMRA cells were enriched by FACS. V lost 4 bases, J lost 6 bases, and 8 bases stayed unmatched. This CDR3 region has 15 residues. The germline V gene has CDR1 SEHNR and CDR2 FQNEAQ (reference sequence). RNA was extracted with the RNeasy kit, and a quantity of about 0.45 to 1 ug was reverse transcribed using random hexamers. An immunoSEQ multiplex PCR generated amplified TCR beta CDR3 products spanning 54 Vbeta and 13 Jbeta. MiXCR was run by TCRdb on the immunoSEQ multiplex PCR reads, yielding one entry per CDR3 protein. The sample holds about 140,000 distinct CDR3 sequences, approximately 96% seen once.

J is TRBJ2-4 and V is TRBV7-9, with 8 positions matching TRBD1. The sequenced material came from CD4+ T cells from PBMCs. The source is a human donor with multiple sclerosis. CDR3 nucleotides: TGTGCCAGCAGCTCCATCAGGGGGCGCGGAAACATTCAGTACTTC. Translation: CASSSIRGRGNIQYF.